Each of the 22 T cell receptor beta chains below was sequenced from the same sample in a study of T cell responses to AZD1222 COVID-19 vaccine. Clones were sequenced by immunoSEQ multiplex PCR, and TCRdb holds only the in-frame ones, with some missing. The repertoire holds more than 150,000 clones, approximately 91% seen once, with approximately 0.98% in the top ten. This material consisted of peripheral blood, taken on day 0 of AZD1222 vaccination. These TCRs come from an adult in good health.

This chain uses TRBV7-9 with TRBJ2-7, with D perhaps assigned TRBD1 or TRBD2 (5 bases each). Trimming removed 5 bases at V and 2 bases at J, with 13 bases between. The CDR3 has 14 amino acids. Germline-derived CDR1 and CDR2 are SEHNR and FQNEAQ (reference sequence). The chain's CDR3 is CASSPRDHAYEQYF. CDR3 nucleotides: TGTGCCAGCAGCCCCCGGGACCATGCCTACGAGCAGTACTTC.

V gene TRBV28 combines with J gene TRBJ1-6, with a weak D call TRBD1 (5 bases). The germline CDR1 and CDR2 sequences are MDHEN and SYDVKM. V was cut by 0 bases and J by 8 bases, with 5 bases left in between. The CDR3 spans 13 residues. Here the CDR3 DNA reads TGTGCCAGCAGTTTATGGACAGATTCACCCCTCCACTTT. Translated, it gives CASSLWTDSPLHF.

The chain is built from TRBV21-1 and TRBJ1-1. TRBV21-1 is a listed pseudogene. This CDR3 contains 14 residues. The CDR3 DNA is TGTGCCAGCCGCGGGGGCGAGGCGAGCACTGAAGCTTTCTTT. Translation: CASRGGEASTEAFF.

V gene TRBV5-1 combines with J gene TRBJ2-2; tentative D call: TRBD1 (6 bases). This CDR3 region has 11 residues. V dropped 9 bases and J dropped 5 bases, with 8 bases sitting between them. The germline gives CDR1 SGHRS, CDR2 YFSETQ. CDR3 region: CATRGTGELFF. The CDR3 nucleotides are TGCGCCACCAGGGGTACCGGGGAGCTGTTTTTT.

The chain is built from TRBV7-2 and TRBJ2-3; no firm D call. The CDR3 spans 15 residues. Trimming pared 7 bases from V and 0 bases from J, leaving 14 bases between. CDR1 and CDR2 (germline): SGHTA, FQGNSA. The CDR3 is CASTLSSQSTDTQYF. The CDR3 DNA reads as TGTGCCAGCACCTTGAGCTCCCAAAGCACAGATACGCAGTATTTT. The variable domain in full, with the rest retrieved from reference TRBV7-2 and TRBJ2-3, is GAGVSQSPSNKVTEKGKDVELRCDPISGHTALYWYRQSLGQGLEFLIYFQGNSAPDKSGLPSDRFSAERTGGSVSTLTIQRTQQEDSAVYLCASTLSSQSTDTQYFGPGTRLTVL.

This rearrangement joins TRBV27 to TRBJ2-1, with 10 bases matching TRBD2. J gave up 1 base and V 5 bases, and 11 bases lay outside the gene matches. The CDR3 has 18 amino acids. CDR1 is MNHEY and CDR2 is SMNVEV in the germline V gene (reference sequence). The CDR3: CASSLLGLAVLSYNEQFF. The CDR3 nucleotides read TGTGCCAGCAGTCTCCTCGGACTAGCGGTTCTATCCTACAATGAGCAGTTCTTC.

The V and J genes are TRBV7-3 and TRBJ2-2; D not resolved. The germline V gene encodes CDR1 SGHTA and CDR2 FQGTGA. V was trimmed by 5 bases and J by 4 bases, leaving 11 bases between them. This CDR3 region has 14 residues. CDR3 residues: CASSAQVFTGELFF. CDR3 DNA: TGTGCCAGCAGCGCTCAGGTGTTCACCGGGGAGCTGTTTTTT.

The chain recombines TRBV6-1 with TRBJ2-1; 7 nucleotides line up with TRBD1. V trimming: 2 bases; J trimming: 7 bases; junction bases outside the gene matches: 11. Germline V gives CDR1 MNHNS, CDR2 SASEGT. This CDR3 is built from 16 residues. The chain's CDR3 is CASSEPNRGFVNEQFF. The CDR3, as DNA: TGTGCCAGCAGTGAACCCAACAGGGGATTTGTGAATGAGCAGTTCTTC.

V and J are TRBV13 and TRBJ2-3; 14 bases are shared with TRBD2. Trimming at V came to 10 bases and at J to 2 bases, leaving 14 bases not matched to a gene. The germline CDR1 and CDR2 sequences are PRHDT and FYEKMQ (reference sequence). This CDR3 is built from 18 residues. The CDR3 sequence is CATQLGLAGGSPTDTQYF. The DNA for the CDR3 is TGTGCCACCCAACTTGGACTAGCGGGGGGCTCCCCCACAGATACGCAGTATTTT.

This chain joins TRBV7-2 and TRBJ2-4; 8 bases line up with TRBD2. V was pared by 2 bases and J by 0 bases, with 6 bases of the junction left unmatched. Germline CDR1 and CDR2: SGHTA and FQGNSA. This CDR3 comprises 17 residues. CDR3 loop: CASSLSSGVGAKNIQYF. CDR3 nucleotides: TGTGCCAGCAGCTTAAGTAGCGGGGTGGGAGCCAAAAACATTCAGTACTTC.

The chain couples TRBV27 to TRBJ1-1; 8 positions agree with TRBD1. The trim removed 6 bases at V and 4 bases at J, leaving 4 bases unmatched. The CDR3 covers 13 residues. Germline V gene lookup returns CDR1 MNHEY and CDR2 SMNVEV (reference sequence). The CDR3 nucleotides read TGTGCCAGCAGCCATACAGGGGGCACTGAAGCTTTCTTT. This gives the protein CASSHTGGTEAFF.

The chain is built from TRBV6-5 and TRBJ2-7; the D call may be TRBD1 or TRBD2 (6 bases each). The germline V and J ends were trimmed by 9 bases and 3 bases, with 15 bases remaining between them. CDR3 size: 13 residues. Germline V gene sequence: CDR1 MNHEY, CDR2 SVGAGI. The CDR3 DNA reads TGTGCCAGGGGCCGCGGGACAAACTACGAGCAGTACTTC. Translation: CARGRGTNYEQYF.

V and J are TRBV19 and TRBJ1-4; D not certain. V was trimmed by 1 base and J by 0 bases, leaving 6 bases between them. Germline lookup yields CDR1 LNHDA and CDR2 SQIVND (reference sequence). The CDR3 length is 15 residues. DNA for the CDR3: TGTGCCAGTAGTATAGTCACAGCAACTAATGAAAAACTGTTTTTT. Its protein product is CASSIVTATNEKLFF.

This chain links TRBV11-2 with TRBJ2-7, with D maybe TRBD1 (5 bases). The CDR3 loop spans 13 amino acids. Germline CDR1 reads SGHAT; CDR2 reads FQNNGV. V was clipped by 2 bases and J by 7 bases, with 12 bases between them. CDR3 in amino acids: CASSLPGFSEQYF. The DNA of the CDR3 is TGTGCCAGCAGCTTACCAGGGTTTAGTGAGCAGTACTTC.

The rearrangement joins TRBV12-3 or TRBV12-4 to TRBJ1-1, with no clear D. Trimming took off 6 bases at V and 1 base at J, with 9 bases between the two ends. The CDR3 sequence is 13 residues long. The CDR3 sequence: CASSPLGNTEAFF. The CDR3, as DNA: TGTGCCAGCAGCCCTTTGGGGAACACTGAAGCTTTCTTT.

The sample holds one count of this clone. The gene calls are TRBV9 and TRBJ2-1; D is perhaps TRBD1 or TRBD2 (5 bases each). The CDR3 contains 19 residues. Germline CDR1 is SGDLS and CDR2 is YYNGEE. Trimming pared 4 bases from V and 0 bases from J, leaving 23 bases between. The CDR3 reads CASSPPVGRGVTSYNEQFF. CDR3 DNA: TGTGCCAGCAGCCCACCAGTAGGGAGAGGGGTGACCTCCTACAATGAGCAGTTCTTC.

The V gene is TRBV28, the J gene TRBJ2-5, with D perhaps TRBD2 (5 bases). Germline V lookup: CDR1 MDHEN, CDR2 SYDVKM. Trimming cost V 8 bases and J 14 bases, with 21 bases left between them. This CDR3 region has 12 residues. The CDR3 nucleotides are TGTGCCAGCGCATCACCACGGGATAACCCCTACTTC. Its translation is CASASPRDNPYF.

The chain is built from TRBV7-2 and TRBJ1-2; D call uncertain. This CDR3 comprises 13 residues. Germline lookup yields CDR1 SGHTA and CDR2 FQGNSA. Trimming removed 4 bases at V and 4 bases at J, with 10 bases between. The CDR3 region is CASSSDSAYGYTF. The CDR3 coding sequence is TGTGCCAGCAGCTCGGACTCGGCCTATGGCTACACCTTC.

This rearrangement joins TRBV27 to TRBJ2-7; maybe TRBD2 (6 bases). Trimming stripped 1 base from V and 3 bases from J, with 16 bases between. CDR3 length equals 16 residues. In germline, CDR1 is MNHEY, CDR2 SMNVEV (reference sequence). CDR3 bases: TGTGCCAGCAGTTTATATCGGGGGATCTCCTTCTACGAGCAGTACTTC. Translating gives CASSLYRGISFYEQYF.

The V and J genes are TRBV7-3 and TRBJ2-1, with 10 bases that match TRBD2. With 5 bases clipped from V and 13 bases from J, the junction kept 8 bases outside the gene matches. CDR3 length: 13 residues. The germline V gene encodes CDR1 SGHTA and CDR2 FQGTGA. CDR3 residues: CASSAILAGDQFF. CDR3 bases: TGTGCCAGCAGCGCGATCCTAGCGGGGGATCAGTTCTTC.

The chain combines TRBV19 with TRBJ1-6, with a tentative D call TRBD1 (5 bases). This CDR3 is 12 amino acids long. Germline CDR1 reads LNHDA; CDR2 reads SQIVND (reference sequence). CDR3 amino acids: CATEGDNSPLHF. CDR3 DNA: TGTGCTACTGAAGGGGATAATTCACCCCTCCACTTT.

The genes are TRBV5-1 and TRBJ1-1, with D possibly being TRBD1 (6 bases). The germline V gene encodes CDR1 SGHRS and CDR2 YFSETQ. This CDR3 spans 13 amino acids. Deletions cut 5 bases from V and 1 base from J, with 9 bases between. CDR3 DNA: TGCGCCAGCAGACAGACAGGGAACACTGAAGCTTTCTTT. This translates into CASRQTGNTEAFF.